Sequencing of this TCR beta chain was carried out in a study of T cell responses to AZD1222 COVID-19 vaccine. Germline values: CDR1 ENHRY, CDR2 SYGVKD. The CDR3 sequence is 13 residues long. V lost 6 bases to trimming and J lost 8 bases; unmatched junction nucleotides: 1. As to this clone: Its cognate antigen is unknown.

The data were produced by immunoSEQ multiplex PCR, yet TCRdb's version contains in-frame clones alone and is incomplete. Among 180,000 or so clones listed, around nine tenths were seen once. General study findings and limits: Spike-specific TCR breadth and depth went up after people got two AZD1222 doses.

The genes are TRBV10-3 and TRBJ1-6; 10 bases map to TRBD1. The specimen comprised peripheral blood, sampled on day 0 of AZD1222 vaccination. The clonotype originates from an adult in good health. For the CDR3, the DNA is TGTGCCATCAGGGGGACAGGGGATTCACCCCTCCACTTT. As protein: CAIRGTGDSPLHF.